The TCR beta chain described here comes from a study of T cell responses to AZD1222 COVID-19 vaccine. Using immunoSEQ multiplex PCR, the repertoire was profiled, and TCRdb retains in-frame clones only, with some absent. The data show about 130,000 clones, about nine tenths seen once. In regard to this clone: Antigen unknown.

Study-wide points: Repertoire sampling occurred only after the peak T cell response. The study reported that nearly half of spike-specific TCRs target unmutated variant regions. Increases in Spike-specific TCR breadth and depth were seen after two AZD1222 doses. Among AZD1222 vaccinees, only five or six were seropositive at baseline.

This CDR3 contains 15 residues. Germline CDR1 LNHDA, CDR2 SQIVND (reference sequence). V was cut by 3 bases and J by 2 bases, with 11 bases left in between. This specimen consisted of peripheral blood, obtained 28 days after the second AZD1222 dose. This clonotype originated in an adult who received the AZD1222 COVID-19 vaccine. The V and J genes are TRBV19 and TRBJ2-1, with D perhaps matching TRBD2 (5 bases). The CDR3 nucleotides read TGTGCCAGTAGTATTCGGCCGACTACCTACAATGAGCAGTTCTTC. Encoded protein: CASSIRPTTYNEQFF.